This entry lists 2 T cell receptor beta chains sequenced from one sample in a study of CD8 T cells in ankylosing spondylitis (dated by TCRdb to about 2017). The library relied on 5' RACE. The run used an Illumina HiSeq 2500. TCRdb reprocessed the public reads (quality trimming at Q25 with fastp, clone calling with MiXCR) and kept in-frame beta chains. Here each entry gathers all rows of one CDR3 protein and keeps the most common genes and DNA. The sample table contains 300,000 to 400,000 distinct CDR3 sequences; only one count was recorded for about 15% of them. 0.95% to 1.4% of the sample goes to the ten largest clones. The sample comprised blood, either unsorted or a sorted T cell fraction (not recorded which). These receptors all come from a male donor with ankylosing spondylitis or in good health (not recorded which).

This clonotype showed up just a few times. This rearrangement joins TRBV6-1 to TRBJ2-1; 7 nucleotides match TRBD1. CDR1 MNHNS and CDR2 SASEGT come from the germline V gene. This CDR3 has 17 amino acids. Losses at the gene ends were 6 bases for V and 4 bases for J; bases not matched to a gene: 15. Written as DNA, the CDR3 is TGTGCCAGCAGGCTCCTGAGACAGGGCCTCTTGTACAATGAGCAGTTCTTC. Translated: CASRLLRQGLLYNEQFF.

This clonotype was picked up a small number of times. This chain uses TRBV12-3 or TRBV12-4 with TRBJ2-1; 8 bases fit TRBD2. The junction had 10 bases not matched to a gene; V was cut back by 5 bases and J by 7 bases. The CDR3 sequence is 15 residues long. CDR3 DNA sequence: TGTGCCAGCAGTCCAAATAGCGGGGCGAGGAATGAGCAGTTCTTC. Its translation: CASSPNSGARNEQFF.